These 14 T cell receptor beta chains were all obtained from the same sample, sequenced in a study of cytomegalovirus exposure and HLA in healthy donors. Use of 60 Vbeta and 13 Jbeta primers characterized the PCR. The repertoire was sequenced with immunoSEQ multiplex PCR; TCRdb's copy has only in-frame clones and lacks some. The sample contains tens of thousands of clones, around three fifths of which appear only once. The sample taken for sequencing was PBMCs. These receptors all come from a woman aged 40 to 50 in good health and CMV-seropositive.

The J gene is TRBJ2-1, the V gene TRBV5-4, with 11 positions matching TRBD1. Germline V gene lookup returns CDR1 SGHNT and CDR2 YYREEE (reference sequence). CDR3 length: 16 amino acids. Trimming at V came to 0 bases and at J to 8 bases, leaving 7 bases not matched to a gene. CDR3: CASSLDRTGGVDEQFF. In nucleotides, the CDR3 is TGTGCCAGCAGCTTGGATCGGACAGGGGGCGTAGATGAGCAGTTCTTC. Filled out from reference TRBV5-4 and TRBJ2-1, the complete variable domain reads ETGVTQSPTHLIKTRGQQVTLRCSSQSGHNTVSWYQQALGQGPQFIFQYYREEENGRGNFPPRFSGLQFPNYSSELNVNALELDDSALYLCASSLDRTGGVDEQFFGPGTRLTVL.

The chain uses TRBV7-2 and TRBJ2-7, with 9 bases identical to TRBD1. CDR1 and CDR2 from the germline V gene are SGHTA and FQGNSA. V was pared by 5 bases and J by 4 bases, with 3 bases of the junction left unmatched. The CDR3 spans 13 residues. The CDR3 loop is CASSVGQGYEQYF. Here the CDR3 DNA reads TGTGCCAGCAGCGTCGGACAGGGGTACGAGCAGTACTTC.

The V gene is TRBV28, the J gene TRBJ2-7; tentatively, D is TRBD2 (6 bases). Trimming stripped 3 bases from V and 3 bases from J, with 12 bases between. Per germline, CDR1 MDHEN and CDR2 SYDVKM. The CDR3 has 14 amino acids. The DNA for the CDR3 is TGTGCCAGCAGTTTGTCGGGAGAAAGCTACGAGCAGTACTTC. Its translation: CASSLSGESYEQYF.

This clone has more than one count but fewer than ten. In nucleotides, the CDR3 is TGTGCCAGCACCCCGGGACAGGTGAACACTGAAGCTTTCTTT. It translates to CASTPGQVNTEAFF. V gene TRBV27 combines with J gene TRBJ1-1; 8 bases are shared with TRBD1. CDR1 is MNHEY and CDR2 is SMNVEV in the germline V gene (reference sequence). V trimming: 7 bases; J trimming: 0 bases; junction bases outside the gene matches: 4. CDR3 length: 14 residues.

This clone was observed a few times. The chain links TRBV27 to TRBJ2-5; D is uncertain. Germline CDR1 is MNHEY and CDR2 is SMNVEV (reference sequence). This CDR3 is 14 amino acids long. V lost 5 bases, J lost 1 base, and 11 bases lay in between. CDR3 in amino acids: CASSLNTAQETQYF. The CDR3 coding sequence is TGTGCCAGCAGTCTCAACACCGCCCAAGAGACCCAGTACTTC.

The rearrangement links TRBV4-1 to TRBJ2-7; the match to TRBD1 covers 11 bases. Germline CDR1 MGHRA, CDR2 YSYEKL. The CDR3 length is 15 residues. V was clipped by 4 bases and J by 7 bases; unmatched bases: 9. The CDR3 spells CASSPYSGQGDEQYF. In nucleotides, the CDR3 is TGCGCCAGCAGCCCTTATTCGGGACAGGGGGATGAGCAGTACTTC.

The V gene is TRBV29-1, the J gene TRBJ2-7; 9 nucleotides agree with TRBD1. The V segment lost 4 bases and the J segment 1 base; nucleotides outside the gene matches: 2. Per the germline V gene, CDR1 is SQVTM and CDR2 is ANQGSEA. This CDR3 region has 13 residues. CDR3 sequence reads: CSVGTGASYEQYF. The CDR3 region has the DNA TGCAGCGTTGGGACAGGGGCGTCCTACGAGCAGTACTTC.

This clone has just a few counts. The genes are TRBV28 and TRBJ2-1; D might be TRBD1 (6 bases). The CDR3 has 15 residues. Trimming shortened V by 5 bases and J by 4 bases, and 15 bases separated the two germline ends. Germline V gene data show CDR1 as MDHEN and CDR2 as SYDVKM. CDR3 region: CASSTHTGSYNEQFF. The CDR3 DNA is TGTGCCAGCAGTACACATACAGGGTCTTACAATGAGCAGTTCTTC. Complete variable domain (other parts from reference TRBV28 and TRBJ2-1): DVKVTQSSRYLVKRTGEKVFLECVQDMDHENMFWYRQDPGLGLRLIYFSYDVKMKEKGDIPEGYSVSREKKERFSLILESASTNQTSMYLCASSTHTGSYNEQFFGPGTRLTVL.

This chain joins TRBV2 and TRBJ1-1; 8 bases are shared with TRBD1. The CDR3 is 13 amino acids. J gave up 5 bases and V 7 bases, and 6 bases lay outside the gene matches. CDR1 SNHLY and CDR2 FYNNEI come from the germline V gene. In DNA, the CDR3 is TGTGCCAGCATGAGGACAGGGAGGACTGAAGCTTTCTTT. Translation gives CASMRTGRTEAFF.

This clone turned up a few times. The rearrangement uses TRBV19 and TRBJ2-1, with 10 bases fitting TRBD2. Germline V gene sequence: CDR1 LNHDA, CDR2 SQIVND (reference sequence). V shed 4 bases and J 7 bases; nucleotides not matched to a gene: 7. This CDR3 has 15 residues. This CDR3 is CASSTQAGGGNEQFF. In DNA form, the CDR3 reads TGTGCCAGTAGTACTCAAGCGGGAGGGGGTAATGAGCAGTTCTTC.

The chain employs TRBV27 and TRBJ1-1; D is unresolved. The V and J ends lost 6 bases and 7 bases respectively, with 12 bases between them. The CDR3 spans 12 residues. Germline V gives CDR1 MNHEY, CDR2 SMNVEV (reference sequence). The CDR3 loop reads CASRGLTLEAFF. The CDR3 DNA sequence: TGTGCCAGCAGAGGTTTGACACTTGAAGCTTTCTTT.

This clone was observed a handful of times. The chain couples TRBV9 to TRBJ2-1; D uncertain. With 0 bases removed from V and 4 bases from J, the gap between germline ends came to 5 bases. The CDR3 is 13 residues long. The germline gives CDR1 SGDLS, CDR2 YYNGEE. DNA of the CDR3: TGTGCCAGCAGCGTAGGAGAGTACAATGAGCAGTTCTTC. Its translation is CASSVGEYNEQFF. The whole variable domain, remainder taken from reference TRBV9 and TRBJ2-1, is DSGVTQTPKHLITATGQRVTLRCSPRSGDLSVYWYQQSLDQGLQFLIQYYNGEERAKGNILERFSAQQFPDLHSELNLSSLELGDSALYFCASSVGEYNEQFFGPGTRLTVL.

J is TRBJ1-1 and V is TRBV2; no firm D call. Trimming cost V 6 bases and J 1 base, with 9 bases left between them. Germline CDR1 SNHLY, CDR2 FYNNEI. The CDR3 length is 13 residues. CDR3 in amino acids: CASSKEQNTEAFF. CDR3 nucleotide sequence: TGTGCCAGCAGCAAAGAACAGAACACTGAAGCTTTCTTT.

The rearrangement links TRBV28 to TRBJ2-1, with D possibly matching TRBD2 (7 bases). Germline CDR1 is MDHEN and CDR2 is SYDVKM. The CDR3 totals 16 residues. V was clipped by 6 bases and J by 5 bases, with 20 bases between them. The chain's CDR3 is CASSHSLGRGHNEQFF. The CDR3 region has the DNA TGTGCCAGCAGCCACAGTTTGGGGCGGGGGCACAATGAGCAGTTCTTC.